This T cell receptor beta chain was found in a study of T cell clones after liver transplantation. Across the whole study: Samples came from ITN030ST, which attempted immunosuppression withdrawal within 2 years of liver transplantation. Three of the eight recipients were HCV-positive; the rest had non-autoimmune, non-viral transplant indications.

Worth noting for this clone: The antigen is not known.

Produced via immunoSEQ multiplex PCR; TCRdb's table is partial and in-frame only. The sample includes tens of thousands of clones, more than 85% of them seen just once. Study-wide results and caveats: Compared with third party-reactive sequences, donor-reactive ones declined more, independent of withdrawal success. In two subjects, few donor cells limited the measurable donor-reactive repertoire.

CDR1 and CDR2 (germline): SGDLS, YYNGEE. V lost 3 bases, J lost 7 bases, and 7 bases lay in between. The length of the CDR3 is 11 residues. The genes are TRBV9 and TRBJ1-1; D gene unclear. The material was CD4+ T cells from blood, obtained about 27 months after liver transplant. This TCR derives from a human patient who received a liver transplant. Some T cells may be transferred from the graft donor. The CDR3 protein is CASSGRGEAFF. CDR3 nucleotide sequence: TGTGCCAGCAGCGGACGAGGTGAAGCTTTCTTT.